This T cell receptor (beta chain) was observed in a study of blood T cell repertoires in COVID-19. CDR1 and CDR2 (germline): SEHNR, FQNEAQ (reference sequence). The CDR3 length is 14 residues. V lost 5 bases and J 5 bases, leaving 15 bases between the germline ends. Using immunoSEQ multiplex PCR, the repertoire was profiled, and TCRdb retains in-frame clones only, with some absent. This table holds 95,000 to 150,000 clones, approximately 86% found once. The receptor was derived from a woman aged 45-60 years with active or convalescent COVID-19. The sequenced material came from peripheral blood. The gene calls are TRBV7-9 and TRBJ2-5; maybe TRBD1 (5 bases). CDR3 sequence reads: CASSLGTGWETQYF. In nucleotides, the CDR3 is TGTGCCAGCAGCCTAGGCACAGGATGGGAGACCCAGTACTTC.